The subject of this entry is one T cell receptor (beta chain). Reprocessing the 5' RACE reads, TCRdb reports a single entry for every CDR3 protein and omits DNA. The listing records some 280,000 distinct CDR3 sequences. Germline V gene lookup returns CDR1 SNHLY and CDR2 FYNNEI. The CDR3 covers 12 residues. This entry belongs to a study of T cells expressing NK-cell markers. Sequenced sample: blood T cells: a sorted CD56 or NKG2C T cell subset, CD4+ or CD8+ T cells, or bulk PBMC T cells (not recorded which). This clonotype was obtained from a man aged 18 to 29 in good health. V is TRBV2 and J is TRBJ2-7; TCRdb indicates TRBD1, and absent DNA this call remains unverified. The CDR3 loop is CASSEIPGEQYF. The variable domain in full, with the rest retrieved from reference TRBV2 and TRBJ2-7, is EPEVTQTPSHQVTQMGQEVILRCVPISNHLYFYWYRQILGQKVEFLVSFYNNEISEKSEIFDDQFSVERPDGSNFTLKIRSTKLEDSAMYFCASSEIPGEQYFGPGTRLTVT.